Listed here are 21 T cell receptor beta chains from one sample, sequenced in a study of blood T cell repertoires in COVID-19. This table comes from immunoSEQ multiplex PCR, and its TCRdb copy is limited to in-frame clones, with some not included. The data contain around 60,000 clones, 60% to 75% of them singletons. Source material: peripheral blood. The receptor set was obtained from a woman over 75 with acute or convalescent COVID-19.

The chain carries TRBV9 and TRBJ2-3, with D possibly being TRBD2 (6 bases). The CDR3 sequence is 13 residues long. Germline V gene sequence: CDR1 SGDLS, CDR2 YYNGEE. Trimming took 3 bases from V and 5 from J, leaving 10 bases between them. Here the CDR3 reads CASSGGVQDTQYF. CDR3 in DNA: TGTGCCAGCAGCGGGGGGGTGCAAGATACGCAGTATTTT. Filled out from reference TRBV9 and TRBJ2-3, the complete variable domain reads DSGVTQTPKHLITATGQRVTLRCSPRSGDLSVYWYQQSLDQGLQFLIQYYNGEERAKGNILERFSAQQFPDLHSELNLSSLELGDSALYFCASSGGVQDTQYFGPGTRLTVL.

This clone was observed at least ten times. The V gene is TRBV11-2, the J gene TRBJ2-5; 9 bases are shared with TRBD2. Germline V gene data show CDR1 as SGHAT and CDR2 as FQNNGV. This CDR3 contains 14 residues. With V trimmed by 5 bases and J by 4 bases, 5 bases remained unmatched. CDR3: CASSPSGVVETQYF. DNA of the CDR3: TGTGCCAGCAGCCCTAGCGGGGTCGTAGAGACCCAGTACTTC.

The rearrangement links TRBV27 to TRBJ2-6; no clear D gene. The CDR3 covers 16 residues. Looked up from germline, CDR1 is MNHEY and CDR2 is SMNVEV (reference sequence). Trimming took 6 bases from V and 0 from J, leaving 12 bases between them. The CDR3 DNA is TGTGCCAGCAGCCGTGACATCCACTCTGGGGCCAACGTCCTGACTTTC. This translates into CASSRDIHSGANVLTF.

The genes are TRBV27 and TRBJ1-6; 9 nucleotides match TRBD1. V gave up 6 bases and J gave up 8 bases; unmatched junction bases: 5. The length of the CDR3 is 14 residues. Germline values: CDR1 MNHEY, CDR2 SMNVEV (reference sequence). CDR3 sequence reads: CASRDRGGDSPLHF. CDR3 in DNA: TGTGCCAGCAGGGACAGGGGAGGTGATTCACCCCTCCACTTT.

The V call is TRBV19, the J call TRBJ2-1; a possible D gene is TRBD2 (6 bases). The ends were cut back, 4 bases at V and 5 bases at J, with 15 bases in the middle. From germline, CDR1 is LNHDA and CDR2 SQIVND (reference sequence). There are 15 residues in the CDR3. Here the CDR3 DNA reads TGTGCCAGTAGTAGGTCGGGAGCCTGGGACAATGAGCAGTTCTTC. It specifies CASSRSGAWDNEQFF.

The rearrangement uses TRBV13 and TRBJ2-7, with D unclear. Trimming removed 6 bases from V and 12 bases from J, with 21 bases in between. Looked up from germline, CDR1 is PRHDT and CDR2 is FYEKMQ (reference sequence). The CDR3 covers 13 residues. CDR3 region: CASSRPSGSEMYF. The CDR3 coding sequence is TGTGCCAGCAGTCGCCCCTCGGGTTCCGAAATGTACTTC.

The chain joins TRBV7-2 to TRBJ2-5; 7 bases agree with TRBD1. Germline V gene lookup returns CDR1 SGHTA and CDR2 FQGNSA. This CDR3 is 16 amino acids long. V shed 1 base, J shed 5 bases, and the junction held 10 bases outside the gene matches. This CDR3 is CASSLDRAGGGETQYF. In DNA form, the CDR3 reads TGTGCCAGCAGCTTAGATAGGGCAGGGGGTGGGGAGACCCAGTACTTC.

This clone was recorded once. The V call is TRBV27, the J call TRBJ2-1; possible D gene TRBD1, 6 bases. The germline CDR1 and CDR2 sequences are MNHEY and SMNVEV (reference sequence). Trimming pared 7 bases from V and 0 bases from J, leaving 16 bases between. The CDR3 is 16 amino acids. CDR3 in amino acids: CASTRGQPYSYNEQFF. CDR3 bases: TGTGCCAGCACCCGTGGACAGCCTTACTCCTACAATGAGCAGTTCTTC.

The chain combines TRBV4-1 with TRBJ1-4; maybe TRBD1 (5 bases). The germline V gene has CDR1 MGHRA and CDR2 YSYEKL. This CDR3 comprises 16 residues. V was cut by 2 bases and J by 7 bases, with 17 bases left in between. The CDR3 is CASSQPRRQGSEKLFF. CDR3 bases: TGCGCCAGCAGCCAACCTCGGCGGCAGGGTAGTGAAAAACTGTTTTTT.

The chain employs TRBV6-1 and TRBJ2-5, with D possibly being TRBD1 (6 bases). V was cut by 0 bases and J by 2 bases, with 13 bases left in between. This CDR3 is built from 16 residues. CDR1 MNHNS and CDR2 SASEGT come from the germline V gene. CDR3: CASSEAIRGLQETQYF. In nucleotides, the CDR3 is TGTGCCAGCAGTGAAGCCATAAGGGGGTTACAAGAGACCCAGTACTTC.

In this sample, this clone turned up a few times. The J gene is TRBJ1-1, the V gene TRBV28; D remains ambiguous. Germline values: CDR1 MDHEN, CDR2 SYDVKM. Trimming shortened V by 5 bases and J by 5 bases, and 18 bases separated the two germline ends. The CDR3 has 15 amino acids. The CDR3 DNA reads as TGTGCCAGCAGTGTCCTCCCCCGGGGAGGGACTGAAGCTTTCTTT. It encodes CASSVLPRGGTEAFF. Full variable domain (outside the CDR3, taken from reference TRBV28 and TRBJ1-1): DVKVTQSSRYLVKRTGEKVFLECVQDMDHENMFWYRQDPGLGLRLIYFSYDVKMKEKGDIPEGYSVSREKKERFSLILESASTNQTSMYLCASSVLPRGGTEAFFGQGTRLTVV.

V gene TRBV28 combines with J gene TRBJ2-7; TRBD2 might be the D (6 bases). The CDR3 runs to 14 residues. CDR1 MDHEN and CDR2 SYDVKM come from the germline V gene. Trimming took off 6 bases at V and 0 bases at J, with 12 bases between the two ends. The DNA for the CDR3 is TGTGCCAGCAGCCCCTCCGGGGGCTCCTACGAGCAGTACTTC. As protein: CASSPSGGSYEQYF.

The CDR3 sequence is CASITAGEAFF. The CDR3, as DNA: TGTGCCAGCATCACGGCAGGGGAAGCTTTCTTT. The rearrangement uses TRBV28 and TRBJ1-1; a weak D match, TRBD1 (5 bases). The CDR3 is 11 residues long. V lost 7 bases to trimming and J lost 8 bases, with 11 bases between them. Looked up from germline, CDR1 is MDHEN and CDR2 is SYDVKM.

The chain is built from TRBV14 and TRBJ2-3; D is possibly TRBD1 (8 bases). Trimming removed 2 bases from V and 3 bases from J, with 12 bases in between. Germline CDR1 SGHDN, CDR2 FVKESK. The CDR3 runs to 15 residues. The CDR3 loop is CASSQYRGGTDTQYF. In DNA form, the CDR3 reads TGTGCCAGCAGCCAATACAGGGGGGGAACAGATACGCAGTATTTT.

The CDR3 DNA is TGTGCCAGCAGTGAAAGATGGGACAGGGAGGAACTGTTTTTT. It encodes CASSERWDREELFF. The chain links TRBV6-1 to TRBJ1-4, with TRBD1 matching over 9 bases. There are 14 residues in the CDR3. Per germline, CDR1 MNHNS and CDR2 SASEGT. Losses at the gene ends were 2 bases for V and 12 bases for J; bases not matched to a gene: 7.

The chain carries TRBV28 and TRBJ1-5, with D unresolved. Germline V gives CDR1 MDHEN, CDR2 SYDVKM. This CDR3 region has 15 residues. The V and J ends lost 2 bases and 3 bases respectively, with 11 bases between them. CDR3: CASSLKGGTNQPQHF. In nucleotides, the CDR3 is TGTGCCAGCAGTTTAAAGGGAGGAACCAATCAGCCCCAGCATTTT.

The chain recombines TRBV18 with TRBJ1-6; TRBD1 is a possible D gene (6 bases). CDR1 and CDR2 (germline): KGHSH, LQKENI. The CDR3 consists of 14 residues. V was shortened by 1 base and J by 7 bases, with 8 bases between the two germline ends. CDR3: CASSPLQGNSPLHF. The CDR3 DNA reads as TGTGCCAGCTCACCACTCCAGGGGAATTCACCCCTCCACTTT.

As regards this clone: At one end the junction does not follow the germline gene, possibly because of a read error. The rearrangement uses TRBV27 and TRBJ2-7, with D possibly being TRBD2 (6 bases). CDR3 length equals 15 residues. The germline V gene has CDR1 MNHEY and CDR2 SMNVEV (reference sequence). Here the CDR3 reads CASSFSSSATYEQYF. Here the CDR3 DNA reads TGTGCGAGCAGTTTTAGCTCTAGCGCAACCTACGAGCAGTACTTC.

The chain recombines TRBV28 with TRBJ2-5; D remains ambiguous. The V and J ends lost 6 bases and 0 bases respectively, with 5 bases between them. Germline V gene data show CDR1 as MDHEN and CDR2 as SYDVKM. The CDR3 extends over 12 amino acids. The CDR3 spells CASREYQETQYF. The CDR3 region has the DNA TGTGCCAGCAGAGAGTACCAAGAGACCCAGTACTTC.

The chain has TRBV3-1 (or the pseudogene TRBV3-2) and TRBJ2-2; 8 bases are a match to TRBD2. The germline gives CDR1 LGHDT, CDR2 YNNKEL (reference sequence). The CDR3 totals 16 residues. With V trimmed by 2 bases and J by 2 bases, 4 bases remained unmatched. CDR3 DNA: TGTGCCAGCAGCCAATTACTAGCGGCTAACACCGGGGAGCTGTTTTTT. Residues: CASSQLLAANTGELFF.

The chain has TRBV5-1 and TRBJ1-5, with D uncertain. V was trimmed by 0 bases and J by 4 bases, leaving 11 bases between them. Germline V gene lookup returns CDR1 SGHRS and CDR2 YFSETQ. This CDR3 region has 15 residues. CDR3 coding DNA: TGCGCCAGCAGCTTGGTTCCGGAGGATAATCAGCCCCAGCATTTT. Translating it yields CASSLVPEDNQPQHF. Combining the CDR3 with reference TRBV5-1 and TRBJ1-5 gives the whole variable domain KAGVTQTPRYLIKTRGQQVTLSCSPISGHRSVSWYQQTPGQGLQFLFEYFSETQRNKGNFPGRFSGRQFSNSRSEMNVSTLELGDSALYLCASSLVPEDNQPQHFGDGTRLSIL.